These T cell receptor beta chains were read from a single sample in a study of shared clonotypes between healthy human individuals. TCRdb's copy holds only in-frame clones and misses some; the assay was immunoSEQ multiplex PCR. Seen here are roughly 220,000 clones, 50% to 75% observed once, and the top ten hold over 8.5%. Sequenced: memory CD4+ T cells sorted from blood. The receptor set was obtained from a man aged 25 to 45 in good health. Both conserved end residues are part of each CDR3. Fields, in order: J gene, D gene, V gene, clone size, CDR3 DNA, CDR3 protein. The D gene is left open where the match is weak. Only part of the rows carry a size: once, few, many, or a class if the clone is expanded.

j_gene: TRBJ1-5
d_gene: .
v_gene: TRBV6-6
abundance: .
CDR3nt: TGTGCCAGCAAGAATGGTGATCAGCCCCAGCATTTT
CDR3aa: CASKNGDQPQHF

j_gene: TRBJ2-2
d_gene: .
v_gene: TRBV2
abundance: many
CDR3nt: TGTGCCAGCCGGTTTGGCACCGGGGAGCTGTTTTTT
CDR3aa: CASRFGTGELFF

j_gene: TRBJ2-5
d_gene: .
v_gene: TRBV5-6
abundance: .
CDR3nt: TGTGCCAGCAGCTTGGTATCGGGCAAAGAGACCCAGTACTTC
CDR3aa: CASSLVSGKETQYF

j_gene: TRBJ2-7
d_gene: .
v_gene: TRBV30
abundance: few
CDR3nt: TGTGCCTGGCAGGTTTCCTACGAGCAGTACTTC
CDR3aa: CAWQVSYEQYF

j_gene: TRBJ2-7
d_gene: TRBD1
v_gene: TRBV5-4
abundance: few
CDR3nt: TGTGCCAGCAGCCCTAGACAGGGGGGCTACGAGCAGTACTTC
CDR3aa: CASSPRQGGYEQYF

j_gene: TRBJ2-1
d_gene: .
v_gene: TRBV10-3
abundance: .
CDR3nt: TGTGCCATCAAAGGGCTAGCGCCGAGGGGGTCCTACAATGAGCAGTTCTTC
CDR3aa: CAIKGLAPRGSYNEQFF

j_gene: TRBJ2-5
d_gene: TRBD1
v_gene: TRBV5-4
abundance: few
CDR3nt: TGTGCCAGCAGCTTACAGGGGGCTTTTGAGACCCAGTACTTC
CDR3aa: CASSLQGAFETQYF

j_gene: TRBJ1-1
d_gene: .
v_gene: TRBV19
abundance: .
CDR3nt: TGTGCCAGTATTAGGCGGTTCGGCACTGAAGCTTTCTTT
CDR3aa: CASIRRFGTEAFF

j_gene: TRBJ1-2
d_gene: TRBD1
v_gene: TRBV19
abundance: many
CDR3nt: TGTGCCAGTAGTACGGAACAGGGGTCGGGCGGCTACACCTTC
CDR3aa: CASSTEQGSGGYTF

j_gene: TRBJ1-1
d_gene: TRBD1
v_gene: TRBV5-5
abundance: .
CDR3nt: TGTGCCAGCAGCGGGACAGGGGCTGAAGCTTTCTTT
CDR3aa: CASSGTGAEAFF

j_gene: TRBJ1-2
d_gene: .
v_gene: TRBV21-1
abundance: .
CDR3nt: TGTGCCAGCAACACAAACACAGGGGCGAACTATGGCTACACCTTC
CDR3aa: CASNTNTGANYGYTF

j_gene: TRBJ1-3
d_gene: TRBD1
v_gene: TRBV10-3
abundance: .
CDR3nt: TGTGCCATCAGTGCGGGACAGGGGAAGTTAACGGGAAACACCATATATTTT
CDR3aa: CAISAGQGKLTGNTIYF

j_gene: TRBJ2-1
d_gene: TRBD2
v_gene: TRBV9
abundance: .
CDR3nt: TGTGCCAGCAGCGTAGGCCCTAGCGGGAGGGTCGATGAGCAGTTCTTC
CDR3aa: CASSVGPSGRVDEQFF

j_gene: TRBJ2-7
d_gene: .
v_gene: TRBV20-1
abundance: few
CDR3nt: TGCAGTGCTAAGTACAGCTACGAGCAGTACTTC
CDR3aa: CSAKYSYEQYF

j_gene: TRBJ2-2
d_gene: .
v_gene: TRBV7-6
abundance: .
CDR3nt: TGTGCCAGCAGCCTAAGCAGGGTGACCGGCACCGGGGAGCTGTTTTTT
CDR3aa: CASSLSRVTGTGELFF

j_gene: TRBJ2-6
d_gene: .
v_gene: TRBV18
abundance: .
CDR3nt: TGTGCCAGCTCCCCCGTCTCCTCTGGGGCCAACGTCCTGACTTTC
CDR3aa: CASSPVSSGANVLTF

j_gene: TRBJ2-3
d_gene: .
v_gene: TRBV5-1
abundance: .
CDR3nt: TGCGCCAGCAGCTTAATGGAGGGAGAGGATACGCAGTATTTT
CDR3aa: CASSLMEGEDTQYF

j_gene: TRBJ2-7
d_gene: .
v_gene: TRBV7-2
abundance: few
CDR3nt: TGTGCCAGCAGCTCCCGGGTTAGCGGCTACGAGCAGTACTTC
CDR3aa: CASSSRVSGYEQYF

j_gene: TRBJ2-5
d_gene: TRBD2
v_gene: TRBV7-8
abundance: .
CDR3nt: TGTGCCAGCAGCTTATTAGCGGGAGGGCCAGAGACCCAGTACTTC
CDR3aa: CASSLLAGGPETQYF

j_gene: TRBJ2-1
d_gene: .
v_gene: TRBV2
abundance: .
CDR3nt: TGTGCCAGCAGTGAACGGGCGTCCTACAATGAGCAGTTCTTC
CDR3aa: CASSERASYNEQFF

j_gene: TRBJ2-3
d_gene: TRBD2
v_gene: TRBV7-2
abundance: .
CDR3nt: TGTGCCAGCAGCTTAGATGGGGGAGCGGGAGGGCGCACAGATACGCAGTATTTT
CDR3aa: CASSLDGGAGGRTDTQYF

j_gene: TRBJ1-3
d_gene: TRBD1
v_gene: TRBV27
abundance: .
CDR3nt: TGTGCCAGCAGGCCTACAGGGGCTGGAAACACCATATATTTT
CDR3aa: CASRPTGAGNTIYF

j_gene: TRBJ2-7
d_gene: .
v_gene: TRBV7-9
abundance: .
CDR3nt: TGTGCCAGCAGCCCATCTACAGGGTGGGGTTACGAGCAGTACTTC
CDR3aa: CASSPSTGWGYEQYF

j_gene: TRBJ2-5
d_gene: TRBD2
v_gene: TRBV5-1
abundance: .
CDR3nt: TGCGCCAGCAGGACGACTAGCTCGGAGACCCAGTACTTC
CDR3aa: CASRTTSSETQYF

j_gene: TRBJ2-3
d_gene: TRBD1
v_gene: TRBV11-2
abundance: .
CDR3nt: TGTGCCAGCAGCGCGGACCGAGACAGGGACACTAGCACAGATACGCAGTATTTT
CDR3aa: CASSADRDRDTSTDTQYF

j_gene: TRBJ1-2
d_gene: .
v_gene: TRBV6-5
abundance: .
CDR3nt: TGTGCCAGCAGTTCGACGGGGCTGGGCTACACCTTC
CDR3aa: CASSSTGLGYTF

j_gene: TRBJ2-3
d_gene: TRBD2
v_gene: TRBV9
abundance: .
CDR3nt: TGTGCCAGCAGCGTAGATCCTGCGGGAGGGGTAGTAGATACGCAGTATTTT
CDR3aa: CASSVDPAGGVVDTQYF

j_gene: TRBJ1-3
d_gene: .
v_gene: TRBV18
abundance: .
CDR3nt: TGTGCCAGCTCACCAACCCAGGGGCGATCTGGAAACACCATATATTTT
CDR3aa: CASSPTQGRSGNTIYF

j_gene: TRBJ1-1
d_gene: TRBD1
v_gene: TRBV2
abundance: .
CDR3nt: TGTGCCAGCGGGAGACAGGGGGCCGGTGAAGCTTTCTTT
CDR3aa: CASGRQGAGEAFF

j_gene: TRBJ1-1
d_gene: .
v_gene: TRBV4-3
abundance: .
CDR3nt: TGCGCCAGCAGCCAAGATGCGGGACGGGGGATTTATGACTTT
CDR3aa: CASSQDAGRGIYDF

j_gene: TRBJ1-2
d_gene: .
v_gene: TRBV27
abundance: .
CDR3nt: TGTGCCAGCAGTTCAAGACGGGGGGCCGGCTACACCTTC
CDR3aa: CASSSRRGAGYTF

j_gene: TRBJ2-7
d_gene: .
v_gene: TRBV10-1
abundance: .
CDR3nt: TGCGCCAGCAGTGACTACTCCAGCCCAATAAACGAGCAGTACTTC
CDR3aa: CASSDYSSPINEQYF

j_gene: TRBJ1-3
d_gene: .
v_gene: TRBV5-1
abundance: .
CDR3nt: TGCGCCAGCAGCTTGAACGGCAGGAGCTCTGGAAACACCATATATTTT
CDR3aa: CASSLNGRSSGNTIYF